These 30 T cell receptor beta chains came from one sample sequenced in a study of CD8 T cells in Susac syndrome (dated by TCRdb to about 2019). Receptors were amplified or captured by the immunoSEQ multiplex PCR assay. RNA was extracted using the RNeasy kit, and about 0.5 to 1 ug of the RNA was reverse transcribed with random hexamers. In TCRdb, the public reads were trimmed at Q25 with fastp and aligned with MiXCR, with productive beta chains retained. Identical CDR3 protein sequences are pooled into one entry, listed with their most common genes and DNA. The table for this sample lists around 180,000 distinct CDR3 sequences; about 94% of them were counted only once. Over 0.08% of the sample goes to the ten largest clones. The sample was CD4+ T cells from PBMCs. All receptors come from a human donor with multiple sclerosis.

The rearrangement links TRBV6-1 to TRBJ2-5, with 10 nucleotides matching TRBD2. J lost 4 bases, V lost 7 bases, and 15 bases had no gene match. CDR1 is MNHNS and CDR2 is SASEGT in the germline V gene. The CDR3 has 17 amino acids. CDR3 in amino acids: CASKGASGRFGGETQYF. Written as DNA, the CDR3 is TGTGCCAGCAAGGGAGCTAGCGGGAGATTTGGGGGAGAGACCCAGTACTTC.

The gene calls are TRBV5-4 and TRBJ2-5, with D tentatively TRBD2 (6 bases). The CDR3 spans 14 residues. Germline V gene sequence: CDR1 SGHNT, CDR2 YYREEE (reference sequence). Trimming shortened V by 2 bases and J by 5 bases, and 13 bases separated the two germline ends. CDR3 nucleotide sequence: TGTGCCAGCAGCTTTGGAGGGGTAATGGAGACCCAGTACTTC. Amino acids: CASSFGGVMETQYF.

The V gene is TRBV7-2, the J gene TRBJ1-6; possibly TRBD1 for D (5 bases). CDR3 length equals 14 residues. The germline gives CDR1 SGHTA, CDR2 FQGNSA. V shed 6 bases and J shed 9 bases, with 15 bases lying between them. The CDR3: CASRYTGALSPLHF. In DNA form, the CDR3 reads TGTGCCAGCAGATATACCGGGGCCCTTTCACCCCTCCACTTT.

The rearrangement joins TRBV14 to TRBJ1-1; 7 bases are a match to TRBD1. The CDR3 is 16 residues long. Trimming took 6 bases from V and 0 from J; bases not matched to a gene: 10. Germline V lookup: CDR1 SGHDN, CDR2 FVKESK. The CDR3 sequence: CASRPRTGDMNTEAFF. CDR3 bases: TGTGCCAGCAGACCTCGGACAGGCGACATGAACACTGAAGCTTTCTTT. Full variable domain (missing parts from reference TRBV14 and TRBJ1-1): EAGVTQFPSHSVIEKGQTVTLRCDPISGHDNLYWYRRVMGKEIKFLLHFVKESKQDESGMPNNRFLAERTGGTYSTLKVQPAELEDSGVYFCASRPRTGDMNTEAFFGQGTRLTVV.

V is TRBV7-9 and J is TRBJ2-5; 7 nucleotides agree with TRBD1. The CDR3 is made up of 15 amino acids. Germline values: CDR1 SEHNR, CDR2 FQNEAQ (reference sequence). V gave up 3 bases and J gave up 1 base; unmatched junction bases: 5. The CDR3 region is CASSLLEGAQETQYF. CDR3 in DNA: TGTGCCAGCAGCTTGCTAGAGGGGGCCCAAGAGACCCAGTACTTC.

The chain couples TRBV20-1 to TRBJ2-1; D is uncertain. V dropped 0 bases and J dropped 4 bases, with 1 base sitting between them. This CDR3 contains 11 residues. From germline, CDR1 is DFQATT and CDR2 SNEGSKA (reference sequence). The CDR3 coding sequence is TGCAGTGCTAGAGATTACAATGAGCAGTTCTTC. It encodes CSARDYNEQFF.

The CDR3 loop reads CSARVPGLAGTGELFF. The CDR3 nucleotides read TGCAGTGCTAGAGTTCCGGGACTAGCGGGTACCGGGGAGCTGTTTTTT. This chain connects TRBV20-1 to TRBJ2-2, with TRBD2 matching 12 bases. In germline, CDR1 is DFQATT, CDR2 SNEGSKA (reference sequence). The CDR3 runs to 16 residues. Losses at the gene ends were 1 base for V and 5 bases for J; bases not matched to a gene: 5.

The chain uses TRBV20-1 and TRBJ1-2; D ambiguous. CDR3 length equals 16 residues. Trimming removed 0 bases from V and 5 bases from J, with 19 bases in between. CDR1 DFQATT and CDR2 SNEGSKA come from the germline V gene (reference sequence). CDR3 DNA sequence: TGCAGTGCTAGAGATCCAGTTCGGGGAAGTCGGTATGGCTACACCTTC. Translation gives CSARDPVRGSRYGYTF.

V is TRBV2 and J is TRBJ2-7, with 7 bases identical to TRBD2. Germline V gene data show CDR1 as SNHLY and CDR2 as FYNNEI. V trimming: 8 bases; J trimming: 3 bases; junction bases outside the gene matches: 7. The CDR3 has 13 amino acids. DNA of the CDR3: TGTGCCAGCCGACTAGCCCGAGACTACGAGCAGTACTTC. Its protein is CASRLARDYEQYF.

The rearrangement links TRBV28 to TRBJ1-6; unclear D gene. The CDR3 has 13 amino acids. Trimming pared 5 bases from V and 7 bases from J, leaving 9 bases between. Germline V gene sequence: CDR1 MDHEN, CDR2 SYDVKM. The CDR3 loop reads CASSGRKNSPLHF. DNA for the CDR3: TGTGCCAGCAGTGGGCGGAAGAATTCACCCCTCCACTTT.

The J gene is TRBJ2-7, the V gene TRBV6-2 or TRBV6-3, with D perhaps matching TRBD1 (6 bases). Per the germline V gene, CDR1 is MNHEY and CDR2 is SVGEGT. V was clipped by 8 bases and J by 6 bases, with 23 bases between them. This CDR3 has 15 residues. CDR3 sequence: CASHPGTSRWREQYF. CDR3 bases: TGTGCCAGCCACCCCGGGACAAGTAGATGGCGCGAGCAGTACTTC.

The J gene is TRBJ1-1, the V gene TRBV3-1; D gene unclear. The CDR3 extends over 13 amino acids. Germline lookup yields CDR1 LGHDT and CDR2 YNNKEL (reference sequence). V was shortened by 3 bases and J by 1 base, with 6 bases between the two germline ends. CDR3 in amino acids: CASSQSTNTEAFF. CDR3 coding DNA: TGTGCCAGCAGCCAGTCCACGAACACTGAAGCTTTCTTT.

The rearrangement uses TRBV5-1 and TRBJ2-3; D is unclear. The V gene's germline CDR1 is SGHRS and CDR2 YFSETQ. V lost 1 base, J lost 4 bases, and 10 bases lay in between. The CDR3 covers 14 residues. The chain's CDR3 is CASSLFGSADTQYF. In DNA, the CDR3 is TGCGCCAGCAGCTTGTTTGGGTCCGCAGATACGCAGTATTTT.

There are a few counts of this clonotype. In DNA, the CDR3 is TGTGCCACCGGGTCGTGGCACGAGCAGTACTTC. Translated, it gives CATGSWHEQYF. This chain uses TRBV15 with TRBJ2-7, with D unresolved. From germline, CDR1 is LNHNV and CDR2 YYDKDF (reference sequence). This CDR3 region has 11 residues. Trimming cost V 8 bases and J 5 bases, with 10 bases left between them.

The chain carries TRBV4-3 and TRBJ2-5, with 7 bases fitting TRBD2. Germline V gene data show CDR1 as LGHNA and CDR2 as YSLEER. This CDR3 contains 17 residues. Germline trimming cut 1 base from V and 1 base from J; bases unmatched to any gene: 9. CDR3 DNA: TGCGCCAGCAGCCAAGTGGTGGTAGCGGGTTTCCAAGAGACCCAGTACTTC. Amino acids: CASSQVVVAGFQETQYF.

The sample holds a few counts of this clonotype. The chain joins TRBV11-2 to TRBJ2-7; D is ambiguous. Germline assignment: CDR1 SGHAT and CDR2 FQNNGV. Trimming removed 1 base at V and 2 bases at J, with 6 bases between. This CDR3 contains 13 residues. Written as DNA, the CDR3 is TGTGCCAGCAGCTTAGGTCGACCCTACGAGCAGTACTTC. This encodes CASSLGRPYEQYF.

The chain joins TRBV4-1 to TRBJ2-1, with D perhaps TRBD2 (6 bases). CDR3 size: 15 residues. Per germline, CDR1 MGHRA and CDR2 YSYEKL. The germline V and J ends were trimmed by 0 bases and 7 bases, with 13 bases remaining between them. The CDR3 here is CASSQEKLAMNEQFF. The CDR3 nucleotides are TGCGCCAGCAGCCAAGAAAAACTAGCAATGAATGAGCAGTTCTTC.

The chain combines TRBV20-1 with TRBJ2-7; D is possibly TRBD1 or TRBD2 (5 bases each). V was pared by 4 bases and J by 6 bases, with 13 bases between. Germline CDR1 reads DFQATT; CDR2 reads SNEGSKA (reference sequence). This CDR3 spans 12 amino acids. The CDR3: CSATPGRIEQYF. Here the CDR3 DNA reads TGCAGTGCTACACCGGGACGGATCGAGCAGTACTTC.

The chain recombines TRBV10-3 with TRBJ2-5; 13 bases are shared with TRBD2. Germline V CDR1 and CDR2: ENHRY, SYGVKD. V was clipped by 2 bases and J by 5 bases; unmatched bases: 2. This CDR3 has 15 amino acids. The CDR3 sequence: CAISERLAGGETQYF. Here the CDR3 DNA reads TGTGCCATCAGTGAGAGACTAGCGGGAGGTGAGACCCAGTACTTC.

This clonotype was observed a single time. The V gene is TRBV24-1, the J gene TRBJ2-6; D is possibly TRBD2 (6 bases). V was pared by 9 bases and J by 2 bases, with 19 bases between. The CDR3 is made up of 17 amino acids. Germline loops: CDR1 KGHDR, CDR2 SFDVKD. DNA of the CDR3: TGTGCCACCGGGGCCGGGGGAGTGACTCCTGGGGCCAACGTCCTGACTTTC. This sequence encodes CATGAGGVTPGANVLTF.

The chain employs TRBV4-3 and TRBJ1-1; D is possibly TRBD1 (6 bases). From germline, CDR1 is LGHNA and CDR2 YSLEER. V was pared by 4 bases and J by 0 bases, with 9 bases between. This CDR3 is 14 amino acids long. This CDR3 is CASSPQGMNTEAFF. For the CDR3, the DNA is TGCGCCAGCAGCCCTCAGGGGATGAACACTGAAGCTTTCTTT.

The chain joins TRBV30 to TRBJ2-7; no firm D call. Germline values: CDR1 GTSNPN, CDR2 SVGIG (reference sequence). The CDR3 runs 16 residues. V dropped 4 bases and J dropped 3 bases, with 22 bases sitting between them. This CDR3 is CAWNPSGSARGYEQYF. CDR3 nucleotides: TGTGCCTGGAATCCCTCGGGCTCAGCTCGTGGCTACGAGCAGTACTTC.

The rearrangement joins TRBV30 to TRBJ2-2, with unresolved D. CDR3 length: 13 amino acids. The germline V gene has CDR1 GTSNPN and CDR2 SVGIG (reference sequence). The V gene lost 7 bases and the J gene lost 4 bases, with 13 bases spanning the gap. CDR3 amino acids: CAFRTSSTGELFF. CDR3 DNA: TGTGCCTTCAGGACGAGTAGCACCGGGGAGCTGTTTTTT.

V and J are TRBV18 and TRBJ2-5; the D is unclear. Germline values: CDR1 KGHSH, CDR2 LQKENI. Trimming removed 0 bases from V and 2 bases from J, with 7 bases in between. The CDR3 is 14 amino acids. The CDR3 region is CASSPPMQQETQYF. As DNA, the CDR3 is TGTGCCAGCTCACCACCGATGCAGCAAGAGACCCAGTACTTC. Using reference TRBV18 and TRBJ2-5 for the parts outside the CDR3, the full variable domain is NAGVMQNPRHLVRRRGQEARLRCSPMKGHSHVYWYRQLPEEGLKFMVYLQKENIIDESGMPKERFSAEFPKEGPSILRIQQVVRGDSAAYFCASSPPMQQETQYFGPGTRLLVL.

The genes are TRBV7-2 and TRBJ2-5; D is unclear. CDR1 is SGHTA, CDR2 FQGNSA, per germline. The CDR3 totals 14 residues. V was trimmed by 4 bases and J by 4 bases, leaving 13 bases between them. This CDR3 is CASSSNKGRETQYF. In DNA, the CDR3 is TGTGCCAGCAGCTCCAACAAAGGTCGAGAGACCCAGTACTTC.

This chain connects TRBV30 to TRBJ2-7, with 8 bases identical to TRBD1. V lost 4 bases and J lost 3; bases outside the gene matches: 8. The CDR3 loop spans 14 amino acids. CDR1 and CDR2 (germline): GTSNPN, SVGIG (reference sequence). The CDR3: CAWKWGDRLYEQYF. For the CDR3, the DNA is TGTGCCTGGAAATGGGGGGACAGGCTCTACGAGCAGTACTTC.

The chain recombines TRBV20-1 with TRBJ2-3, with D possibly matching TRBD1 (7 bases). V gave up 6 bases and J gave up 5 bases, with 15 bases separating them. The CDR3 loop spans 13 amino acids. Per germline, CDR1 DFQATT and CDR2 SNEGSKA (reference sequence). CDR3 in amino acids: CSAPEGAGDTQYF. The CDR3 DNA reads TGCAGTGCCCCGGAGGGGGCCGGAGATACGCAGTATTTT.

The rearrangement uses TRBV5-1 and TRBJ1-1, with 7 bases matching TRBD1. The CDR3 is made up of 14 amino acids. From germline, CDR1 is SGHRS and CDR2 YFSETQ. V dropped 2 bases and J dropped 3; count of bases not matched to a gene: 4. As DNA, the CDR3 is TGCGCCAGCAGCTTTAGGACAGGAGACACTGAAGCTTTCTTT. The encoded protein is CASSFRTGDTEAFF.

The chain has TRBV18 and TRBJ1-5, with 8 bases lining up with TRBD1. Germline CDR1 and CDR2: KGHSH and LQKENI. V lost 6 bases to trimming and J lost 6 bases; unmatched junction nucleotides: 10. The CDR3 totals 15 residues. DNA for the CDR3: TGTGCCAGCTCTCGAGACAGGGGAGACAGTCAGCCCCAGCATTTT. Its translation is CASSRDRGDSQPQHF.

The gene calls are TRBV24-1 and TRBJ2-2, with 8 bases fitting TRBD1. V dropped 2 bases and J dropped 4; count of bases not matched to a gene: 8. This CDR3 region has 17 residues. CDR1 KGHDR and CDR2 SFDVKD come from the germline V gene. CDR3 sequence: CATSDSRQGSGTGELFF. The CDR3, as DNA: TGTGCCACCAGTGATTCTAGACAGGGGTCGGGCACCGGGGAGCTGTTTTTT.